Below, 15 T cell receptor beta chains from the same sample are listed, as sequenced in a study of blood T cell repertoires in COVID-19. TCRdb's copy holds only in-frame clones and misses some; the assay was immunoSEQ multiplex PCR. The data hold more than 75,000 clones, with about 86% observed a single time. Source material: peripheral blood. The receptor set was obtained from a woman of 80 years or more with acute or convalescent COVID-19.

This chain links TRBV27 with TRBJ2-1; D is ambiguous. The CDR3 extends over 13 amino acids. Looked up from germline, CDR1 is MNHEY and CDR2 is SMNVEV (reference sequence). The V gene lost 3 bases and the J gene lost 8 bases, with 11 bases spanning the gap. The CDR3 DNA is TGTGCCAGCAGTTTGCTCGGAGTTTATGAGCAGTTCTTC. The encoded protein is CASSLLGVYEQFF.

This rearrangement joins TRBV11-2 to TRBJ2-5, with 7 nucleotides matching TRBD1. The germline gives CDR1 SGHAT, CDR2 FQNNGV. Losses at the gene ends were 0 bases for V and 2 bases for J; bases not matched to a gene: 9. The CDR3 is 17 residues long. The CDR3 DNA reads TGTGCCAGCAGCTTAGATTGGGAAGACAGGGCACAAGAGACCCAGTACTTC. It is translated as CASSLDWEDRAQETQYF.

J is TRBJ2-7 and V is TRBV5-6; 10 bases fit TRBD1. From germline, CDR1 is SGHDT and CDR2 YYEEEE. The junction had 5 bases not matched to a gene; V was cut back by 4 bases and J by 4 bases. The length of the CDR3 is 14 residues. CDR3 DNA sequence: TGTGCCAGCAGCCCCGGGACAGGGGTATACGAGCAGTACTTC. Protein sequence: CASSPGTGVYEQYF.

The V gene is TRBV12-5, the J gene TRBJ2-3; maybe TRBD1 (6 bases). The germline CDR1 and CDR2 sequences are LGHNT and FRNRAP. V lost 0 bases and J lost 9, with 22 bases in between. The CDR3 extends over 17 amino acids. The CDR3 DNA follows: TGTGCTAGTGGTTTGGTATTTAGGTTTAAGGGAAGGGGGACGCAGTATTTT. Translation: CASGLVFRFKGRGTQYF.

The CDR3 is CASSMEGGGSVAFF. DNA of the CDR3: TGTGCCAGTAGTATGGAGGGAGGTGGCAGCGTAGCTTTCTTT. The J gene is TRBJ1-1, the V gene TRBV19, with D unclear. Germline V CDR1 and CDR2: LNHDA, SQIVND (reference sequence). The CDR3 contains 14 residues. Trimming removed 3 bases at V and 10 bases at J, with 18 bases between.

The chain couples TRBV5-1 to TRBJ2-2, with D uncertain. Germline V gives CDR1 SGHRS, CDR2 YFSETQ. This CDR3 region has 15 residues. Between the trimmed V and J ends, which lost 0 bases and 1 base, there was a span of 7 bases. CDR3 in amino acids: CASSLDVKNTGELFF. The CDR3 bases are TGCGCCAGCAGCTTGGATGTTAAGAACACCGGGGAGCTGTTTTTT.

V is TRBV6-5 and J is TRBJ1-2; D gene ambiguous. Per the germline V gene, CDR1 is MNHEY and CDR2 is SVGAGI. The CDR3 has 15 residues. Trimming pared 7 bases from V and 7 bases from J, leaving 22 bases between. The CDR3 reads CASTPTSRGGSGYTF. For the CDR3, the DNA is TGTGCCAGCACGCCCACCTCCCGGGGAGGTAGTGGCTACACCTTC.

This clone occurred once. V usage is TRBV6-2 or TRBV6-3 and J usage is TRBJ2-1; D gene unclear. The germline CDR1 and CDR2 sequences are MNHEY and SVGEGT. This CDR3 has 14 residues. V was clipped by 1 base and J by 6 bases, with 10 bases between them. The CDR3 region is CASSYFTSPNEQFF. DNA of the CDR3: TGTGCCAGCAGTTACTTTACGAGCCCCAATGAGCAGTTCTTC.

The chain couples TRBV10-3 to TRBJ1-5; 9 nucleotides line up with TRBD1. CDR1 and CDR2 (germline): ENHRY, SYGVKD. The CDR3 totals 14 residues. V gave up 10 bases and J gave up 1 base; unmatched junction bases: 5. The CDR3 coding sequence is TGTGCCACCTCCGGGACAGGGAGCAATCAGCCCCAGCATTTT. It encodes CATSGTGSNQPQHF.

The gene calls are TRBV6-2 or TRBV6-3 and TRBJ2-1; D might be TRBD1 (6 bases). Per germline, CDR1 MNHEY and CDR2 SVGEGT. This CDR3 is 15 amino acids long. V was cut by 5 bases and J by 7 bases, with 18 bases left in between. CDR3 DNA: TGTGCCAGCAGTCTCCCTTTACAGGGTGGGAATGAGCAGTTCTTC. Protein sequence: CASSLPLQGGNEQFF.

J is TRBJ2-7 and V is TRBV19; 7 bases align to TRBD2. Germline-derived CDR1 and CDR2 are LNHDA and SQIVND (reference sequence). J was trimmed by 4 bases and V by 7 bases; bases with no gene match: 13. The CDR3 loop spans 15 amino acids. The CDR3 sequence is CASKGGASGEYEQYF. The CDR3 region has the DNA TGTGCCAGTAAGGGAGGGGCTAGCGGCGAATACGAGCAGTACTTC.

V and J are TRBV7-9 and TRBJ2-5; possible D gene TRBD2, 6 bases. CDR1 and CDR2 (germline): SEHNR, FQNEAQ (reference sequence). The CDR3 consists of 17 residues. Trimming stripped 1 base from V and 1 base from J, with 16 bases between. DNA of the CDR3: TGTGCCAGCAGCTTAGGAATTGGGGGGAATACCCAAGAGACCCAGTACTTC. It translates to CASSLGIGGNTQETQYF.

The sample holds one count of this clone. The chain links TRBV30 to TRBJ1-4, with a weak D call TRBD1 (5 bases). Germline assignment: CDR1 GTSNPN and CDR2 SVGIG (reference sequence). Trimming removed 0 bases at V and 8 bases at J, with 16 bases between. The CDR3 runs to 15 residues. CDR3 in DNA: TGTGCCTGGAGTGTACAAGTCAGGGCCGGAGAAAAACTGTTTTTT. This encodes CAWSVQVRAGEKLFF.

This clone showed up just once. V and J are TRBV5-6 and TRBJ1-1; TRBD1 might be the D (5 bases). This CDR3 spans 14 amino acids. The germline V gene encodes CDR1 SGHDT and CDR2 YYEEEE. V gave up 4 bases and J gave up 5 bases, with 15 bases separating them. CDR3 nucleotides: TGTGCCAGCAGCCCTCTCGGGGAGGGGACTGAAGCTTTCTTT. Its translation is CASSPLGEGTEAFF.

The chain carries TRBV19 and TRBJ2-7, with 14 nucleotides matching TRBD2. This CDR3 spans 18 amino acids. In germline, CDR1 is LNHDA, CDR2 SQIVND (reference sequence). J gave up 4 bases and V 5 bases, and 13 bases lay outside the gene matches. CDR3 in amino acids: CASSLQGGTSGSWYEQYF. The CDR3, as DNA: TGTGCCAGTAGTCTACAAGGAGGGACTAGCGGGAGTTGGTACGAGCAGTACTTC.